Listed below are T cell receptor beta chains from one sample, sequenced in a study of blood T cells in healthy people across ages. MiXCR, applied by TCRdb to the 5' RACE reads, yields one record per CDR3 protein. The data contain about 640,000 distinct CDR3 sequences, roughly 53% of them singletons. The source material was blood. These receptors came from a man aged 55 to 69 in good health. The CDR3 runs from the conserved cysteine through the conserved F or W. A D gene is named only where the DNA matches it firmly. The size field is filled for only some rows; it gives once, few, many or a size class.

D gene	clone size	V gene	J gene	CDR3 protein	CDR3 DNA
.	.	TRBV4-1	TRBJ2-1	CASSQGPQGVYNEQFF	TGCGCCAGCAGCCAGGGGCCACAGGGTGTCTACAATGAGCAGTTCTTC
TRBD1	.	TRBV5-1	TRBJ2-1	CASSPRGPNNEQFF	TGCGCCAGCAGCCCCAGGGGGCCCAACAATGAGCAGTTCTTC
TRBD2	few	TRBV6-2/TRBV6-3	TRBJ2-7	CASSSGLAGGYEQYF	TGTGCCAGCAGTTCGGGACTAGCGGGGGGTTACGAGCAGTACTTC
.	.	TRBV6-4	TRBJ2-3	CASSPGRGDADTQYF	TGTGCCAGCAGCCCCGGAAGGGGGGACGCAGATACGCAGTATTTT
.	.	TRBV28	TRBJ2-1	CASSLGLGVGGQFF	TGTGCCAGCAGTTTGGGTTTGGGGGTAGGTGGGCAGTTCTTC
TRBD1	few	TRBV6-2/TRBV6-3	TRBJ2-7	CASRDRTYEQYF	TGTGCCAGCCGGGACAGAACCTACGAGCAGTACTTC
.	.	TRBV12-3/TRBV12-4	TRBJ2-7	CASSFKSSYNEQYF	TGCGCCAGCAGTTTTAAAAGCTCCTACAATGAGCAGTACTTC
TRBD2	.	TRBV20-1	TRBJ2-7	CSASSQGSGGRNEQYF	TGCAGTGCTTCCTCCCAGGGTAGCGGGGGGAGGAATGAGCAGTACTTC
TRBD1	.	TRBV29-1	TRBJ1-2	CSVLGTGVDYDYTF	TGCAGCGTCCTCGGGACAGGGGTAGACTATGACTACACCTTC
.	few	TRBV5-1	TRBJ1-4	CASSSGAGTSEKLFF	TGCGCCAGCAGCTCGGGGGCAGGGACGTCCGAAAAACTGTTTTTT
.	.	TRBV10-3	TRBJ1-5	CAIKEGRDQPQHF	TGTGCCATCAAAGAGGGCAGGGATCAGCCCCAGCATTTT
TRBD1	.	TRBV12-3/TRBV12-4	TRBJ2-7	CASSLSGQGALYF	TGTGCCAGCAGTTTATCGGGACAGGGGGCGTTGTACTTC
.	.	TRBV6-1	TRBJ2-5	CASRVQGRETQYF	TGTGCCAGCAGGGTGCAGGGAAGAGAGACCCAGTACTTC
TRBD2	.	TRBV29-1	TRBJ2-1	CSVDYTGGNEQFF	TGCAGCGTTGACTATACGGGGGGCAATGAGCAGTTCTTC
TRBD1	.	TRBV29-1	TRBJ2-4	CSVGLGGLAKNIQYF	TGCAGCGTTGGTTTAGGGGGCCTAGCCAAAAACATTCAGTACTTC
.	.	TRBV20-1	TRBJ2-1	CSARDSGGLFSSYNEQFF	TGCAGTGCTAGAGATTCCGGGGGGCTCTTTAGCTCCTACAATGAGCAGTTCTTC
TRBD1	once	TRBV20-1	TRBJ1-4	CSARRGDRRNEKLFF	TGCAGTGCTAGACGGGGGGACAGGCGGAATGAAAAACTGTTTTTT
.	.	TRBV20-1	TRBJ1-6	CSAREWGGSYNSPLHF	TGCAGTGCTAGAGAATGGGGGGGCTCCTATAATTCACCCCTCCACTTT
.	.	TRBV4-1	TRBJ1-2	CASSQDRKAGNGYTF	TGCGCCAGCAGCCAAGATCGAAAAGCCGGAAATGGCTACACCTTC
.	.	TRBV29-1	TRBJ1-4	CSGRQDGNEKLFF	TGCAGCGGGAGACAGGACGGGAATGAAAAACTGTTTTTT
.	.	TRBV28	TRBJ1-1	CASSTPRGLNTEAFF	TGTGCCAGCAGTACCCCCCGGGGTCTGAACACTGAAGCTTTCTTT